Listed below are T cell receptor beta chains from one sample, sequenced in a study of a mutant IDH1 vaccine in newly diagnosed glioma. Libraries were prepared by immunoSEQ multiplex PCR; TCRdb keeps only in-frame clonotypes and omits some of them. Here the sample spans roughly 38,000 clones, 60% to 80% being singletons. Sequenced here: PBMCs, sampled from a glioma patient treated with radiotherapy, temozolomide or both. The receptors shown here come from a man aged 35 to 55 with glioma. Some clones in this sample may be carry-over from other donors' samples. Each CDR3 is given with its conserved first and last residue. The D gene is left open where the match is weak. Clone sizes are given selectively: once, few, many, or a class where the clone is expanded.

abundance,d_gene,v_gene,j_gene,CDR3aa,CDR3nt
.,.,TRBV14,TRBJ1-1,CASSLQGVVEAFF,TGTGCCAGCAGTCTCCAGGGAGTTGTTGAAGCTTTCTTT
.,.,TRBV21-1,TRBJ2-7,CASSKSEGIYEQYF,TGTGCCAGCAGCAAAAGTGAAGGAATATACGAGCAGTACTTC
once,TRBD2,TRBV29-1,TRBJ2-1,CSVPGGYNEQFF,TGCAGCGTTCCCGGGGGGTACAATGAGCAGTTCTTC
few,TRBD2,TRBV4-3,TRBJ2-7,CASSLSAGGPGTYEQYF,TGCGCCAGCAGCCTATCAGCGGGGGGGCCCGGGACCTACGAGCAGTACTTC
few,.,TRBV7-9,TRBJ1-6,CASSRSHRTADNSPLHF,TGTGCCAGCAGTCGGTCACACCGGACCGCGGATAATTCACCCCTCCACTTT
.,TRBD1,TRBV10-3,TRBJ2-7,CAISDYGQGTSYEQYF,TGTGCCATCAGTGACTACGGACAGGGGACCTCCTACGAGCAGTACTTC
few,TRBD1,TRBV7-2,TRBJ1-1,CASSLDRANTEAFF,TGTGCCAGCAGCCTTGACAGGGCGAACACTGAAGCTTTCTTT
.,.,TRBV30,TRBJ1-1,CAWSAPSGRTEAFF,TGTGCCTGGAGTGCCCCATCCGGGCGAACTGAAGCTTTCTTT
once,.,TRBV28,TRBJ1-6,CASLSGLGGSPLHF,TGTGCCAGTTTATCGGGGCTTGGTGGATCACCCCTCCACTTT
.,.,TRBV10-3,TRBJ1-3,CAISEGRGGNTIYF,TGTGCCATCAGTGAAGGGCGGGGAGGAAACACCATATATTTT
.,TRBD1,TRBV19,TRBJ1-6,CASSMGTGRNSPLHF,TGTGCCAGTAGTATGGGGACAGGGCGTAATTCACCCCTCCACTTT
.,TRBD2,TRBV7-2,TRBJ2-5,CASTRTSSQETQYF,TGTGCCAGCACCCGGACTAGCAGCCAAGAGACCCAGTACTTC
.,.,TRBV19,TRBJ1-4,CASSIGVENEKLFF,TGTGCCAGTAGTATCGGCGTCGAGAATGAAAAACTGTTTTTT
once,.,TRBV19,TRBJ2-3,CASRYGTGGTDTQYF,TGTGCCAGTAGATACGGGACTGGCGGCACAGATACGCAGTATTTT
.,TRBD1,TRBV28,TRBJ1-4,CASRRRDRVNEKLFF,TGTGCCAGCAGGAGAAGGGACAGGGTTAATGAAAAACTGTTTTTT
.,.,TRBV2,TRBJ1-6,CASSRGGNSPLHF,TGTGCCAGCAGTCGGGGGGGTAATTCACCCCTCCACTTT
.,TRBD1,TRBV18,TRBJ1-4,CASSQRRDRVVANEKLFF,TGTGCCAGCTCACAGCGCCGGGACAGGGTGGTGGCTAATGAAAAACTGTTTTTT
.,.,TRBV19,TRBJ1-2,CASSIDPRDYGYTF,TGTGCCAGTAGTATAGATCCCCGGGACTATGGCTACACCTTC
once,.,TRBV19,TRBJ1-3,CASKGLNENTIYF,TGTGCCAGTAAGGGTTTAAATGAAAACACCATATATTTT
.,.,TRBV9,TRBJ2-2,CASSVAQGGPKPGELFF,TGTGCCAGCAGCGTAGCGCAGGGGGGCCCAAAGCCCGGGGAGCTGTTTTTT
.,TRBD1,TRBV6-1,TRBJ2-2,CASRADRVVTGELFF,TGTGCCAGCAGAGCGGACAGGGTGGTAACCGGGGAGCTGTTTTTT
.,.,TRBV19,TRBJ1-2,CASAAPATALYGYTF,TGTGCCAGTGCAGCCCCCGCGACAGCTCTGTATGGCTACACCTTC
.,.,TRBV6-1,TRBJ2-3,CASSDSPDLRTDTQYF,TGTGCCAGCAGTGATTCGCCCGATTTGCGCACAGATACGCAGTATTTT
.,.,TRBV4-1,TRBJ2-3,CASSRASTDTQYF,TGCGCCAGCAGCCGGGCCTCCACAGATACGCAGTATTTT
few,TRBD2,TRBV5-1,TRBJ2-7,CASTLAGGLNEQYF,TGCGCCAGCACCCTAGCGGGGGGTCTAAACGAGCAGTACTTC
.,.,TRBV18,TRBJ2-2,CASSPPGLSGELFF,TGTGCCAGCTCACCACCCGGGTTAAGCGGGGAGCTGTTTTTT
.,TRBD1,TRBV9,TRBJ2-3,CASSVDAGGNADTQYF,TGTGCCAGCAGCGTAGATGCAGGGGGTAACGCAGATACGCAGTATTTT
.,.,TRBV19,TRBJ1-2,CASSITVANYGYTF,TGTGCCAGTAGTATAACAGTAGCTAACTATGGCTACACCTTC
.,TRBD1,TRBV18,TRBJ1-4,CASSPGQGWEKLFF,TGTGCCAGCTCACCGGGACAGGGTTGGGAAAAACTGTTTTTT
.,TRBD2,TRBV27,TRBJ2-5,CASSGTSGGPYQETQYF,TGTGCCAGCAGCGGGACTAGCGGGGGCCCGTACCAAGAGACCCAGTACTTC
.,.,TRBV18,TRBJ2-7,CASSPSLGGGTSYEQYF,TGTGCCAGCTCACCTTCCCTTGGAGGGGGGACGTCCTACGAGCAGTACTTC
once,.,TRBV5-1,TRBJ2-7,CASSLVVTYEQYF,TGCGCCAGCAGCTTAGTAGTTACCTACGAGCAGTACTTC
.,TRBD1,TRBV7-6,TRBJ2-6,CASSPRGTGDGGANVLTF,TGTGCCAGCAGCCCGAGGGGGACAGGTGATGGTGGGGCCAACGTCCTGACTTTC
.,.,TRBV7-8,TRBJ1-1,CASSLVGGRITEAFF,TGTGCCAGCAGCTTAGTTGGGGGGAGGATAACTGAAGCTTTCTTT
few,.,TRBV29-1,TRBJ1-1,CSVDSGTNTEAFF,TGCAGCGTTGATTCAGGTACGAACACTGAAGCTTTCTTT
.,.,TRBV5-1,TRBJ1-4,CAKKGLANEKLFF,TGCGCCAAAAAGGGATTGGCTAATGAAAAACTGTTTTTT
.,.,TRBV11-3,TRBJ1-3,CASSSDPISGNTIYF,TGTGCCAGCAGCTCGGACCCTATCTCTGGAAACACCATATATTTT
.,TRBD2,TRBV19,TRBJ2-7,CASSVGGSSYEQYF,TGTGCCAGTAGTGTCGGGGGGAGCTCCTACGAGCAGTACTTC
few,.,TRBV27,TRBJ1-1,CASSFMQGLNTEAFF,TGTGCCAGCAGTTTTATGCAGGGGCTAAACACTGAAGCTTTCTTT
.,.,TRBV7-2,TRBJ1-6,CASSFAGGNSPLHF,TGTGCCAGCAGCTTCGCAGGAGGAAATTCACCCCTCCACTTT